This T cell receptor (beta chain) was profiled in a study of blood T cell repertoires in COVID-19. Study context: Specimens from acute and convalescent COVID-19 originated in the United States, Italy and Spain. Nucleic acid was either cDNA or gDNA, and it came from T cells, B-cell-depleted T cells, or PBMCs.

The data were produced by immunoSEQ multiplex PCR, yet TCRdb's version contains in-frame clones alone and is incomplete. The data show tens of thousands of clones, 87% seen once. Deletions cut 2 bases from V and 1 base from J, with 12 bases between. CDR1 is MNHNY and CDR2 is SVGAGI in the germline V gene (reference sequence). CDR3 length equals 15 residues. Material: peripheral blood. The sequence was collected from a human donor with active COVID-19. The donor label of this sample is uncertain. V gene TRBV6-6 combines with J gene TRBJ2-7; TRBD1 is a possible D gene (5 bases). For the CDR3, the DNA is TGTGCCAGCAGTTACAGACAGACCGTTTCCTACGAGCAGTACTTC. The encoded protein is CASSYRQTVSYEQYF.